This TCR beta chain was documented in a study of T cell responses to AZD1222 COVID-19 vaccine. Points from the study as a whole: Repertoires in all cases were sampled only once the peak T cell response had passed. CD4 TCRs covered the whole spike, strongest at regions 160-218 and 743-854.

About this clone: The antigen is unknown.

Trimming took 2 bases from V and 3 from J, leaving 4 bases between them. This CDR3 region has 13 residues. Data came from immunoSEQ multiplex PCR; TCRdb stores just in-frame clones and leaves some out. Of over 100,000 clones listed, roughly 88% are singletons. The V and J genes are TRBV12-3 or TRBV12-4 and TRBJ2-2; D call uncertain. This TCR was recovered from an adult who received the AZD1222 COVID-19 vaccine. The source material was peripheral blood, sampled 28 days after the second AZD1222 dose. The CDR3 DNA reads as TGTGCCAGCAGTTTACTCGACACCGGGGAGCTGTTTTTT. Its translation is CASSLLDTGELFF.